This T cell receptor (beta chain) was profiled in a study of T cell responses to AZD1222 COVID-19 vaccine. Germline V gene data show CDR1 as SGHDT and CDR2 as YYEEEE. Trimming stripped 5 bases from V and 3 bases from J, with 14 bases between. The length of the CDR3 is 15 residues. The table came from immunoSEQ multiplex PCR; TCRdb's copy has only in-frame clones and leaves some out. The repertoire includes 100,000 to 150,000 clones, 91% of them detected once, and approximately 2.8% sits in the top ten. With regard to this clone: Its antigen remains unidentified.

General study points: There were vaccine-associated CD4 TCRs across spike, dominant at 160-218 and 743-854. The peak T cell response came first, and repertoires were sampled only after it. Donors were mostly white British, more females; clonal diversity possibly underestimated. Only six people who got AZD1222 tested seropositive at baseline.

The chain links TRBV5-6 to TRBJ2-2, with D unclear. The receptor was isolated from an adult in good health. This material consisted of peripheral blood, taken on day 0 of AZD1222 vaccination. CDR3 region: CASRSLTTDTGELFF. The CDR3 nucleotides read TGTGCCAGCAGAAGTCTAACAACCGACACCGGGGAGCTGTTTTTT.